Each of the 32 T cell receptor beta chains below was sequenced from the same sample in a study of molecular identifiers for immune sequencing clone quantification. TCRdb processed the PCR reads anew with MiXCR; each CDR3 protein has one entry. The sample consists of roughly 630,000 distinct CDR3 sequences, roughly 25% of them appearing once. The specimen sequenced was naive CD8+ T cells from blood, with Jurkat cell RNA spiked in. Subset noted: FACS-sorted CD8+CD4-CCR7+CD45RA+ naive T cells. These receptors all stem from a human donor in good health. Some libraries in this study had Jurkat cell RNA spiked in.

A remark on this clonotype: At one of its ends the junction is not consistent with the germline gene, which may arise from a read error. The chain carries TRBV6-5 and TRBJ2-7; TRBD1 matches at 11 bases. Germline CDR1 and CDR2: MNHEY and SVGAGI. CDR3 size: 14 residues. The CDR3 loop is CASSLLGQGAELYF. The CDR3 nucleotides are TGTGCCAGCAGCCTACTAGGACAGGGGGCCGAGCTGTACTTC.

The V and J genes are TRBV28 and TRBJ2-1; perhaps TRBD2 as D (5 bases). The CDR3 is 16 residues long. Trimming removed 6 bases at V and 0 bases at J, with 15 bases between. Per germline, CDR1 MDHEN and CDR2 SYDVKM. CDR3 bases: TGTGCCAGCAGCCCCGGGTTAGGGAGCTCCTACAATGAGCAGTTCTTC. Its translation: CASSPGLGSSYNEQFF.

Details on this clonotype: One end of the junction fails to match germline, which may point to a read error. CDR3 bases: TGTGCCAGCAACTTAGCTGGAGGCTACACCTTC. It codes for CASNLAGGYTF. The V and J genes are TRBV7-9 and TRBJ1-2; D gene uncertain. This CDR3 region has 11 residues. CDR1 is SEHNR, CDR2 FQNEAQ, per germline (reference sequence).

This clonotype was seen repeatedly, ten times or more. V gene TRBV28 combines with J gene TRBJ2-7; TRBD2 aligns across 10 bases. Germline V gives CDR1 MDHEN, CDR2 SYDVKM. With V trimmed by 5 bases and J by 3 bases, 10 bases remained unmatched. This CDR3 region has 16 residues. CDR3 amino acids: CASSLGTGTSDYEQYF. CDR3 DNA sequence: TGTGCCAGCAGTCTGGGGACCGGGACTAGCGACTACGAGCAGTACTTC.

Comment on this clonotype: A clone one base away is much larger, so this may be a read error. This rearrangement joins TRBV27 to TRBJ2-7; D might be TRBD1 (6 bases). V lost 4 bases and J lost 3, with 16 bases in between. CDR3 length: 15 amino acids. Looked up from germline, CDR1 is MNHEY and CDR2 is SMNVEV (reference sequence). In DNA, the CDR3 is TGTGCCAGCAGTTCGGAACAGGGCTTGATCTACGAGCAGTACTTC. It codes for CASSSEQGLIYEQYF.

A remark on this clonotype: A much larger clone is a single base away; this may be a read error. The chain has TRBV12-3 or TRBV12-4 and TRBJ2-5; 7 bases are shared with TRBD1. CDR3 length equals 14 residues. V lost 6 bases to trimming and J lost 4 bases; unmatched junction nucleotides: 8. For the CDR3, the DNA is TGTGCCAGCAGCGGACAGGAGGACCGAGAGACCCAGTACTTC. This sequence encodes CASSGQEDRETQYF.

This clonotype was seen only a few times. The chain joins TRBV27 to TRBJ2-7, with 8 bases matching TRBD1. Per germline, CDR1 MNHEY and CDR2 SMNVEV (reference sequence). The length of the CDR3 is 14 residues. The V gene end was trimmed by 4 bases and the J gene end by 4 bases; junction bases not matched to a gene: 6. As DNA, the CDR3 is TGTGCCAGCAGTTACCAGGGGGCAGAGTACGAGCAGTACTTC. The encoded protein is CASSYQGAEYEQYF.

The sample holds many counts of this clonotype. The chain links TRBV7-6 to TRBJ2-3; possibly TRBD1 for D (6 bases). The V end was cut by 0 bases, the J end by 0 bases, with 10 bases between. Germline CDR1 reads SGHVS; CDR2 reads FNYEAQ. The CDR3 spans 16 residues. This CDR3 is CASSLAGGSSTDTQYF. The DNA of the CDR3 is TGTGCCAGCAGCTTAGCTGGGGGCTCTAGCACAGATACGCAGTATTTT.

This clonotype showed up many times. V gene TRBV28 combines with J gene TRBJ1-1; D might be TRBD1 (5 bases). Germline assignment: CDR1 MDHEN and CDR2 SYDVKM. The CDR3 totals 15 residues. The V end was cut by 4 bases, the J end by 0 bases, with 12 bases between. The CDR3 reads CASSYSGTVNTEAFF. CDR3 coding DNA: TGTGCCAGCAGTTATAGTGGGACGGTGAACACTGAAGCTTTCTTT. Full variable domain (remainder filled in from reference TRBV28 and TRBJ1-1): DVKVTQSSRYLVKRTGEKVFLECVQDMDHENMFWYRQDPGLGLRLIYFSYDVKMKEKGDIPEGYSVSREKKERFSLILESASTNQTSMYLCASSYSGTVNTEAFFGQGTRLTVV.

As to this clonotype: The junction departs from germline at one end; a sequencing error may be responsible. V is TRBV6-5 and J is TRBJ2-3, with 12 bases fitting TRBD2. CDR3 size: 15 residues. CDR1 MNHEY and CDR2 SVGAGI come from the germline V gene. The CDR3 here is CASCYLAGGIDTQYF. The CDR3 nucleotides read TGTGCCAGCTGTTACCTAGCGGGAGGGATAGATACGCAGTATTTT.

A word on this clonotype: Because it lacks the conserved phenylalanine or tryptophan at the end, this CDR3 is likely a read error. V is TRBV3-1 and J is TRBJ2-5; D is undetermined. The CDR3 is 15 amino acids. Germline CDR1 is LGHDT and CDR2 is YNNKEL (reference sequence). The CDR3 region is CARSQDLATQETQYS. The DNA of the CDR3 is TGTGCCCGCAGCCAAGATTTGGCGACCCAAGAGACCCAGTACTCC.

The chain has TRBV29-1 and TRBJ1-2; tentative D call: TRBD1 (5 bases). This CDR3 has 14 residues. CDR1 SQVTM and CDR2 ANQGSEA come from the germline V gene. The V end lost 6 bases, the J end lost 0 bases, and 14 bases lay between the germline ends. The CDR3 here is CSVTGTEANYGYTF. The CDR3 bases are TGCAGCGTCACCGGGACTGAGGCTAACTATGGCTACACCTTC.

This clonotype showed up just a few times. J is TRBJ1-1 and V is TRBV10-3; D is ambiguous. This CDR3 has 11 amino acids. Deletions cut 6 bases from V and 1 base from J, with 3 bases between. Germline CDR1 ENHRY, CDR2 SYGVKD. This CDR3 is CAIRGNTEAFF. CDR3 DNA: TGTGCCATCAGGGGGAACACTGAAGCTTTCTTT.

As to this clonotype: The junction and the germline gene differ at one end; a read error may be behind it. This CDR3 is CASSSPHRISGNTINF. Written as DNA, the CDR3 is TGTGCCAGCAGCTCCCCCCACAGGATCTCTGGAAACACCATAAATTTT. The chain couples TRBV6-6 to TRBJ1-3; D is perhaps TRBD1 (5 bases). CDR3 length: 16 residues. The V gene's germline CDR1 is MNHNY and CDR2 SVGAGI (reference sequence).

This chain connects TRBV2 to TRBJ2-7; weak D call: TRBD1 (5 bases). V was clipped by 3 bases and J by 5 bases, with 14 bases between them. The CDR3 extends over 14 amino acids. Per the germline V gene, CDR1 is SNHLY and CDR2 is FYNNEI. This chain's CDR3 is CASSDPQGHHEQYF. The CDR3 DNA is TGTGCCAGCAGTGACCCGCAGGGCCACCACGAGCAGTACTTC. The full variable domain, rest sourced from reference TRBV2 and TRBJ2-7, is EPEVTQTPSHQVTQMGQEVILRCVPISNHLYFYWYRQILGQKVEFLVSFYNNEISEKSEIFDDQFSVERPDGSNFTLKIRSTKLEDSAMYFCASSDPQGHHEQYFGPGTRLTVT.

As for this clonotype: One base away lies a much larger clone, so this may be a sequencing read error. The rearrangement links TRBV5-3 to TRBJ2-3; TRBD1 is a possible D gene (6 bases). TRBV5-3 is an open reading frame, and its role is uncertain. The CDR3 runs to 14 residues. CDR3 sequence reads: CASSSRTEGDTQYF. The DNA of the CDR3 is TGTGCCAGCAGCTCTCGGACAGAAGGAGATACGCAGTATTTT.

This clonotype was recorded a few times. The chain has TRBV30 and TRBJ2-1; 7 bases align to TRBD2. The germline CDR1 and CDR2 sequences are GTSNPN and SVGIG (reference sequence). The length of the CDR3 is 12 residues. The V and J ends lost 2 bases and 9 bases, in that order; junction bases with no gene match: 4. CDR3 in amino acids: CAWSLGGSEQFF. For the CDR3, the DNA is TGTGCCTGGAGTTTGGGGGGGAGTGAGCAGTTCTTC.

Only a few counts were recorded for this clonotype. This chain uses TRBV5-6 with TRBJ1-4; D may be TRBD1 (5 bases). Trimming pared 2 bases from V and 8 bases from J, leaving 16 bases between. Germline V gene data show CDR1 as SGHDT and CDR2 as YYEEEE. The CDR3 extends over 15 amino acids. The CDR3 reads CASSFTGTGWEKLFF. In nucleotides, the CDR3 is TGTGCCAGCAGCTTCACCGGGACGGGATGGGAAAAACTGTTTTTT.

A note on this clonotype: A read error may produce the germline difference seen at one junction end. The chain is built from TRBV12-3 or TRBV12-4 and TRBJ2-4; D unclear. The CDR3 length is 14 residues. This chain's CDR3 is CASSFQIAINIQYF. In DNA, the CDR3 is TGTGCGAGCAGTTTCCAAATAGCCATAAACATTCAGTACTTC.

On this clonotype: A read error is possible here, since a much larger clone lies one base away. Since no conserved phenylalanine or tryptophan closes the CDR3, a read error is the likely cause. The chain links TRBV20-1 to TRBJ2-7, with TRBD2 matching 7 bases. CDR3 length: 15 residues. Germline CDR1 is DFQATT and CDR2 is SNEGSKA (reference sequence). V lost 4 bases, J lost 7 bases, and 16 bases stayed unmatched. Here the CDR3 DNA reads TGCAGTGCTACGTCCCCCCGAACTAGCGCAGGGGAGCAGTACCTC. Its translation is CSATSPRTSAGEQYL.

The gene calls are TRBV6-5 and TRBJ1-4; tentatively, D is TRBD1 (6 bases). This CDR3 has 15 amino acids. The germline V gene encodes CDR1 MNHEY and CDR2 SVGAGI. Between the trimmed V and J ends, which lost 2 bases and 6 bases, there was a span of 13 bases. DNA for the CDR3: TGTGCCAGCAGTTACCTTGGGGGGGCGGATGAAAAACTGTTTTTT. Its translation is CASSYLGGADEKLFF.

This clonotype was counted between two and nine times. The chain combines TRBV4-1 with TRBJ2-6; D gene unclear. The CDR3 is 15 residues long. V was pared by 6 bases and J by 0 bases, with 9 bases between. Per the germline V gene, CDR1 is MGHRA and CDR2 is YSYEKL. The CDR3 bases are TGCGCCAGCAGACTCGAGGACTCTGGGGCCAACGTCCTGACTTTC. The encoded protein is CASRLEDSGANVLTF.

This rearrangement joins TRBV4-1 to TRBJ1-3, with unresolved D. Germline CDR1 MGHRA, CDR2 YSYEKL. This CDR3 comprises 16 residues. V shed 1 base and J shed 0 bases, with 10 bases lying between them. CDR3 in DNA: TGCGCCAGCAGCCAAGGGATGGGCGGCTCTGGAAACACCATATATTTT. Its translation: CASSQGMGGSGNTIYF.

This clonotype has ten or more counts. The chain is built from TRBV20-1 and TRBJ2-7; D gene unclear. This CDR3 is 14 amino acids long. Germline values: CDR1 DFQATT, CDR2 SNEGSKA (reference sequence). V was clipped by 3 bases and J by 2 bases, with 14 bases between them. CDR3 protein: CSARTQYLPYEQYF. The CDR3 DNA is TGCAGTGCTAGGACCCAGTACCTTCCCTACGAGCAGTACTTC.

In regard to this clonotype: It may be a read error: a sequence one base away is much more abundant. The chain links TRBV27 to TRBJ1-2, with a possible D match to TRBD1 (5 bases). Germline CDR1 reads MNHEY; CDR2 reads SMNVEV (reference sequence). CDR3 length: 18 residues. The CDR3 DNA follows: TGTGCCAGCTATCCCCTCTTAGTACGGGACGCAGCTAACTATCGCTACACCTTC. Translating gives CASYPLLVRDAANYRYTF.

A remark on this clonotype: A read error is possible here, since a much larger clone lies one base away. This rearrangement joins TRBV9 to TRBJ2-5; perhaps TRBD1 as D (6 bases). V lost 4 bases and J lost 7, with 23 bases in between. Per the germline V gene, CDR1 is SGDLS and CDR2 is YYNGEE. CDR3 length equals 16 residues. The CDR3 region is CASSPWTESGGVTQYF. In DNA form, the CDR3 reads TGTGCCAGCAGCCCCTGGACAGAGTCAGGAGGAGTGACCCAGTACTTC.

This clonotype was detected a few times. CDR3 in amino acids: CASTRVLGALPNTGELFF. DNA of the CDR3: TGTGCCAGCACCCGCGTGTTGGGGGCTCTACCGAACACCGGGGAGCTGTTTTTT. V and J are TRBV7-9 and TRBJ2-2, with a weak D call TRBD1 (6 bases). The germline CDR1 and CDR2 sequences are SEHNR and FQNEAQ (reference sequence). This CDR3 is 18 amino acids long. Trimming took off 7 bases at V and 0 bases at J, with 21 bases between the two ends.

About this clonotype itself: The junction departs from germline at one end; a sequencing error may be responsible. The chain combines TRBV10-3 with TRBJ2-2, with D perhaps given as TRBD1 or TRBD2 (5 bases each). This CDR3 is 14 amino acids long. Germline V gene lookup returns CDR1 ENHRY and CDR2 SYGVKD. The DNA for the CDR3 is TGTGCCATCAGTGTTTCGCCTGGACCCGGGGCGCTGTTTTTT. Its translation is CAISVSPGPGALFF.

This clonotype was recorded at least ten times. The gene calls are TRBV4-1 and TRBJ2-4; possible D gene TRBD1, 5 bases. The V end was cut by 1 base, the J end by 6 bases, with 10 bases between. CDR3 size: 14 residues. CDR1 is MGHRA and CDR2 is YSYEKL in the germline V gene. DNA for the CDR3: TGCGCCAGCAGCCAAGTCATAGGGGCAAACATTCAGTACTTC. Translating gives CASSQVIGANIQYF.

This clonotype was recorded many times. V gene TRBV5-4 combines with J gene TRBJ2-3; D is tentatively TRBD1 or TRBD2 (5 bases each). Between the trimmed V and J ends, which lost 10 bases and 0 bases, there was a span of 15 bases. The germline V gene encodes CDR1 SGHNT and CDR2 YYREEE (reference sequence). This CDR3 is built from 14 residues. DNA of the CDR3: TGTGCCTCTGCCCGGGGCTCCAGCACAGATACGCAGTATTTT. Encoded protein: CASARGSSTDTQYF.

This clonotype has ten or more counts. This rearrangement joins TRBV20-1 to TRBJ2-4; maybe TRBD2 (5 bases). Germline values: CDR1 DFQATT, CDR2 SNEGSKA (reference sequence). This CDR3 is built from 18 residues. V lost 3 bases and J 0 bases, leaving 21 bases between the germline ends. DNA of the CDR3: TGCAGTGCTAGTCCGGGATTTATGGCGGGCCTAGCCAAAAACATTCAGTACTTC. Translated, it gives CSASPGFMAGLAKNIQYF.

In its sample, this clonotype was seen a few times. CDR3 protein: CASSQDRAGFSYEQYF. DNA of the CDR3: TGCGCCAGCAGCCAAGATAGAGCAGGTTTCTCCTACGAGCAGTACTTC. This chain connects TRBV4-3 to TRBJ2-7, with D unresolved. Germline CDR1 is LGHNA and CDR2 is YSLEER. V gave up 0 bases and J gave up 0 bases, with 12 bases separating them. The CDR3 runs to 16 residues.